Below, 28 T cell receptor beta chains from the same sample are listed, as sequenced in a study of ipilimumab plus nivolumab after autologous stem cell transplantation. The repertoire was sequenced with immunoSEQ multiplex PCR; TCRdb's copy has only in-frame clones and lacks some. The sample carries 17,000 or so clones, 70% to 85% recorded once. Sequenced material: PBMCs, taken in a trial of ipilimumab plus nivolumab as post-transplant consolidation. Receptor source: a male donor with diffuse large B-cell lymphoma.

In DNA, the CDR3 is TGCGCCAGCAGTCCCTCTCGTACCCACACCGGGGAGCTGTTTTTT. Translating it yields CASSPSRTHTGELFF. V gene TRBV5-1 combines with J gene TRBJ2-2; the D is unclear. Trimming left V 5 bases short and J 3 bases short, with 14 bases between. Germline values: CDR1 SGHRS, CDR2 YFSETQ. The CDR3 totals 15 residues.

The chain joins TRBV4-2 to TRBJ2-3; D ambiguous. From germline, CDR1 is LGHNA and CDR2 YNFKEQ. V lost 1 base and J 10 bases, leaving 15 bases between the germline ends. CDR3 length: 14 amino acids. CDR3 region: CASSQGDSKLSQYF. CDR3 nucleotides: TGTGCCAGCAGCCAAGGAGACTCCAAGTTGTCGCAGTATTTT.

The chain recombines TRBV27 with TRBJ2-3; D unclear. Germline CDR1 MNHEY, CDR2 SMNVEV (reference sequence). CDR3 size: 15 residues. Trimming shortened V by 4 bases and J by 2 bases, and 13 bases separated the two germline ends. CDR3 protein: CASSSQATITDTQYF. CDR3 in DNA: TGTGCCAGCAGTTCCCAGGCTACCATCACAGATACGCAGTATTTT.

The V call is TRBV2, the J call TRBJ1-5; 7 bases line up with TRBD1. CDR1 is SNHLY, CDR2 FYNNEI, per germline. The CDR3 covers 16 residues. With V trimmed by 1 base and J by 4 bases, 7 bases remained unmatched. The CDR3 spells CASSEGGRGWNQPQHF. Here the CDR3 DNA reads TGTGCCAGCAGTGAAGGAGGCAGGGGGTGGAATCAGCCCCAGCATTTT.

CDR3 in amino acids: CARHRDRLTNSGNTIYF. The DNA for the CDR3 is TGTGCCAGACACCGGGACAGACTCACTAACTCTGGAAACACCATATATTTT. The chain couples TRBV11-2 to TRBJ1-3; 7 bases match TRBD1. The CDR3 is made up of 17 amino acids. Trimming at V came to 9 bases and at J to 0 bases, leaving 14 bases not matched to a gene. CDR1 is SGHAT and CDR2 is FQNNGV in the germline V gene.

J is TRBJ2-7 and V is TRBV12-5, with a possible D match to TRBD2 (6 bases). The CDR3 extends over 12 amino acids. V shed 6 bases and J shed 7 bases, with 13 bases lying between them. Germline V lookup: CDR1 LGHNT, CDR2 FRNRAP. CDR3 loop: CASGRTEGEQYF. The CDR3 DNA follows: TGTGCTAGTGGGAGGACGGAGGGGGAGCAGTACTTC.

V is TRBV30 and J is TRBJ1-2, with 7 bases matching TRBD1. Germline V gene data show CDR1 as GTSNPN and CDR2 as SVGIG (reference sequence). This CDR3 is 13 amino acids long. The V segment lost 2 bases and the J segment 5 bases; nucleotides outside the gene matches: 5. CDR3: CAWSLGGGYGYTF. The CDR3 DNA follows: TGTGCCTGGAGTTTAGGGGGCGGTTATGGCTACACCTTC.

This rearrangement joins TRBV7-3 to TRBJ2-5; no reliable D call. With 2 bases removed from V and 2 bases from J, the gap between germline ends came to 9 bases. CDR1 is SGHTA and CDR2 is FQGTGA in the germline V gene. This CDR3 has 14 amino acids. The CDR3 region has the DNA TGTGCCAGCAGCTTAGGGCCAGCTCAAGAGACCCAGTACTTC. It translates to CASSLGPAQETQYF.

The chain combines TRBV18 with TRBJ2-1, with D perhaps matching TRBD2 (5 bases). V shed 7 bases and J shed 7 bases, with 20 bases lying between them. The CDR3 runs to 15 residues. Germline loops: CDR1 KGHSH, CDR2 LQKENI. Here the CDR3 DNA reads TGTGCCAGCTGCTGTGAGCGGCCCGGAAGAAATGAGCAGTTCTTC. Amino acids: CASCCERPGRNEQFF.

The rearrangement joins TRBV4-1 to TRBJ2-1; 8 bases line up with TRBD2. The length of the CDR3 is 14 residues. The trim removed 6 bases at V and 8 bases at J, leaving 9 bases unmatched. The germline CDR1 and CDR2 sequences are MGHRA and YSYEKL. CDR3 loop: CASSIKGLADEQFF. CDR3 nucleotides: TGCGCCAGCAGTATAAAAGGACTAGCCGATGAGCAGTTCTTC.

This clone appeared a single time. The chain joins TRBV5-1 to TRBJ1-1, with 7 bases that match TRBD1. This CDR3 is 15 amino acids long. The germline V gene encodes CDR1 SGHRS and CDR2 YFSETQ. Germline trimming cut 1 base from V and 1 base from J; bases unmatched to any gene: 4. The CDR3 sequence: CASSLRTGPNTEAFF. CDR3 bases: TGCGCCAGCAGCTTGAGGACAGGACCGAACACTGAAGCTTTCTTT.

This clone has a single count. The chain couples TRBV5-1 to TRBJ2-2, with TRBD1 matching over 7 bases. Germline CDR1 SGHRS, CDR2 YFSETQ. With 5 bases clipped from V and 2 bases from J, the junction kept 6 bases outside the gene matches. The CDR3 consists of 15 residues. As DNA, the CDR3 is TGCGCCAGCAGTTCACAGGGGACAAACACCGGGGAGCTGTTTTTT. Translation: CASSSQGTNTGELFF.

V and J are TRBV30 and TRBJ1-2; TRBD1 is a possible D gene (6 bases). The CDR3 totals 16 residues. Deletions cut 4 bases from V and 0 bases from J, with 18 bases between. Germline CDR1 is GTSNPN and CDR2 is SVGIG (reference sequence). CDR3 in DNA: TGTGCCTGGATCGGGGGGGCAGCCTCTCCTAACTATGGCTACACCTTC. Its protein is CAWIGGAASPNYGYTF.

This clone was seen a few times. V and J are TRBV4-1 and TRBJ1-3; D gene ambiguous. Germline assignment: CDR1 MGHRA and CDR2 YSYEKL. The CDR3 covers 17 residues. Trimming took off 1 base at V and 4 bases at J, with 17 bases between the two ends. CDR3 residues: CASSQAATPLSGNTIYF. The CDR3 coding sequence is TGCGCCAGCAGCCAAGCCGCCACCCCACTCTCCGGAAACACCATATATTTT.

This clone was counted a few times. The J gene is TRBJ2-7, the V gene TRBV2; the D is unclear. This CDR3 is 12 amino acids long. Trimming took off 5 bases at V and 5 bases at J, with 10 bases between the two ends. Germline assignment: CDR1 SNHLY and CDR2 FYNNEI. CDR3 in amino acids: CASSPDTNEQYF. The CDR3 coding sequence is TGTGCCAGCAGTCCTGACACCAACGAGCAGTACTTC.

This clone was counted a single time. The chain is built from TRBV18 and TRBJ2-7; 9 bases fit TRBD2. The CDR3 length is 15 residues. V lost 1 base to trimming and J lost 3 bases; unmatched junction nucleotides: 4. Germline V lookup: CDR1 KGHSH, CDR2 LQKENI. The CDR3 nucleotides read TGTGCCAGCTCACCACGACTAGCGGACTACTACGAGCAGTACTTC. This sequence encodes CASSPRLADYYEQYF. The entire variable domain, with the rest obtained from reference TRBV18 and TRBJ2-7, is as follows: NAGVMQNPRHLVRRRGQEARLRCSPMKGHSHVYWYRQLPEEGLKFMVYLQKENIIDESGMPKERFSAEFPKEGPSILRIQQVVRGDSAAYFCASSPRLADYYEQYFGPGTRLTVT.

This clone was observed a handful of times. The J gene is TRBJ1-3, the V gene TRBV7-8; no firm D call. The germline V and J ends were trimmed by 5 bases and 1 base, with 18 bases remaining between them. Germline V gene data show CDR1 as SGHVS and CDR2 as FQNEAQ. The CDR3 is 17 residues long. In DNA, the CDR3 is TGTGCCAGCAGCCAGAGGGAGACACAGACTTCTGGAAACACCATATATTTT. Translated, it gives CASSQRETQTSGNTIYF.

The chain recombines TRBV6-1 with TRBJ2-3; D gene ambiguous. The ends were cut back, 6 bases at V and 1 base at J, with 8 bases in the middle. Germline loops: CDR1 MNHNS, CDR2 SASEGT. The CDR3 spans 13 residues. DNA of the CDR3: TGTGCCAGCAGATCGGGCGGCACAGATACGCAGTATTTT. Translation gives CASRSGGTDTQYF.

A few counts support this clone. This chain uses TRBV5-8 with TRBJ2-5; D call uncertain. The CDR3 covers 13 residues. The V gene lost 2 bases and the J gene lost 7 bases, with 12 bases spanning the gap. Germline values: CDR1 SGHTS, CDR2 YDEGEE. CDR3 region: CASSFVPGGTQYF. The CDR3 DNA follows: TGTGCCAGCAGCTTCGTACCCGGTGGGACCCAGTACTTC.

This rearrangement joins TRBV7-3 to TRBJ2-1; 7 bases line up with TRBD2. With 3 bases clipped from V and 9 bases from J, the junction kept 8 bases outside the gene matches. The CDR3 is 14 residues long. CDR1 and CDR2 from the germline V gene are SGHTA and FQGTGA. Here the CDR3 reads CASSFWREKGEQFF. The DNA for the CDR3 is TGTGCCAGCAGCTTTTGGCGGGAGAAAGGTGAGCAGTTCTTC.

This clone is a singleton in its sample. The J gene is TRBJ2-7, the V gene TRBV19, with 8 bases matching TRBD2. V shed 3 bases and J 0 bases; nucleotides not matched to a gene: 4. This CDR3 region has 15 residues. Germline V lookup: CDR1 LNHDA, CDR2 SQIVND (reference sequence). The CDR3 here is CASSILRGASYEQYF. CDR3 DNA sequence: TGTGCCAGTAGTATTCTGCGGGGGGCCTCCTACGAGCAGTACTTC. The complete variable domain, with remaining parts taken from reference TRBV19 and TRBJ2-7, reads DGGITQSPKYLFRKEGQNVTLSCEQNLNHDAMYWYRQDPGQGLRLIYYSQIVNDFQKGDIAEGYSVSREKKESFPLTVTSAQKNPTAFYLCASSILRGASYEQYFGPGTRLTVT.

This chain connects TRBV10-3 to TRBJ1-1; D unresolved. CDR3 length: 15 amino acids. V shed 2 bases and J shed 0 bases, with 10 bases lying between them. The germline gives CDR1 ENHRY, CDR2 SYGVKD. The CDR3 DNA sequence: TGTGCCATCAGTGAGGTCGTCGCCTTGAACACTGAAGCTTTCTTT. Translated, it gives CAISEVVALNTEAFF.

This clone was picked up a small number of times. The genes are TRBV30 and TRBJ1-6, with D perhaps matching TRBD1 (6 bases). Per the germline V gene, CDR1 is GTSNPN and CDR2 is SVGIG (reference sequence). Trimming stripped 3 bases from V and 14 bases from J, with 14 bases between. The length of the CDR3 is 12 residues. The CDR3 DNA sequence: TGTGCCTGGAGGGGGGGGGCCTGGGCCCTCCACTTT. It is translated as CAWRGGAWALHF.

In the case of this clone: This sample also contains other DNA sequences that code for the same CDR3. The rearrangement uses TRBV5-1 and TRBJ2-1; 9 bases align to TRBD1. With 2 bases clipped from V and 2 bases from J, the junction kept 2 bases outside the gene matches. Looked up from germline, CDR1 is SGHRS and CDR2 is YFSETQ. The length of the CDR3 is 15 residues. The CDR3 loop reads CASSFGTGTYNEQFF. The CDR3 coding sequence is TGCGCCAGCAGCTTCGGGACAGGGACCTACAATGAGCAGTTCTTC.

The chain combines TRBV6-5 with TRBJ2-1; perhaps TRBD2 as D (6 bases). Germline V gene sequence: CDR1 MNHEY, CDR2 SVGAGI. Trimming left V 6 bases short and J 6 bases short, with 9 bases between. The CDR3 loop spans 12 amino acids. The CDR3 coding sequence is TGTGCCAGCAGGACTAGTGGCAATGAGCAGTTCTTC. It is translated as CASRTSGNEQFF.

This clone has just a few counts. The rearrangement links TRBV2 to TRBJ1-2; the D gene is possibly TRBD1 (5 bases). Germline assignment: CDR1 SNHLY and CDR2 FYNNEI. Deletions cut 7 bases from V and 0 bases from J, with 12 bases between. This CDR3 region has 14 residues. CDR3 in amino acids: CASTKGTANYGYTF. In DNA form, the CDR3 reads TGTGCCAGCACTAAGGGGACGGCTAACTATGGCTACACCTTC.

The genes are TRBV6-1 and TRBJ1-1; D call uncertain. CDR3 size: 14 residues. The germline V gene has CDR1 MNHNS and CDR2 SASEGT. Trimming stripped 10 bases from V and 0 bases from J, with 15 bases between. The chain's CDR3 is CATLTRGMNTEAFF. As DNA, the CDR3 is TGTGCCACCCTGACGCGAGGGATGAACACTGAAGCTTTCTTT.

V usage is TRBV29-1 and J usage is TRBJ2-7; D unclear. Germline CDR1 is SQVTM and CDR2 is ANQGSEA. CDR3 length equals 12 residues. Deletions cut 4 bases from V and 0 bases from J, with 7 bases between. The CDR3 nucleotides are TGCAGCGTTGGAGTGGACTCCTACGAGCAGTACTTC. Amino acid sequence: CSVGVDSYEQYF.